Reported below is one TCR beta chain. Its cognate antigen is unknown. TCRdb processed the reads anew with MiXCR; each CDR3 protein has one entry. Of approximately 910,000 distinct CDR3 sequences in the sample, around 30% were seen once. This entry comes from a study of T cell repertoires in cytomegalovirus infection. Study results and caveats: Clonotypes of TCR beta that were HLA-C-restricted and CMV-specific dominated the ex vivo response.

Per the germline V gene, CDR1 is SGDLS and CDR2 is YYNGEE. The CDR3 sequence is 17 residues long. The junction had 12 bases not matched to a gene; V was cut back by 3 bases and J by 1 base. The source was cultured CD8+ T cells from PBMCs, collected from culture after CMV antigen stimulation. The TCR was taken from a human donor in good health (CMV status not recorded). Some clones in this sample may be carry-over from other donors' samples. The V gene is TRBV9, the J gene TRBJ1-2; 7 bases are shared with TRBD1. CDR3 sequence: CASSGSPGTARNYGYTF. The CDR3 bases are TGTGCCAGCAGCGGAAGTCCCGGGACAGCACGTAACTATGGCTACACCTTC.